The 12 T cell receptor beta chains presented below share a single source sample, sequenced in a study of beta chain features in type 1 diabetes. Whole-study findings and limits: Shortening that was moderate but significant affected the TCRB CDR3s of Type 1 diabetes patients in all four CD4+ subsets.

cDNA synthesis used the whole RNA isolate, giving expressed TCRB sequences. Clones were read by immunoSEQ multiplex PCR, and TCRdb kept only the in-frame ones, dropping some. The table shows 150,000 to 190,000 clones, with about 9.4% occurring only once. Their cognate antigens are unknown. Sequenced input: central memory CD4+ T cells from blood. The receptors here all came from a man aged 25-45 years with type 1 diabetes.

The chain recombines TRBV6-6 with TRBJ1-4; 10 positions match TRBD1. CDR3 length equals 15 residues. The V and J ends lost 5 bases and 4 bases, in that order; junction bases with no gene match: 4. The germline gives CDR1 MNHNY, CDR2 SVGAGI (reference sequence). For the CDR3, the DNA is TGTGCCAGCAGTGCTCGGGACAGGGGTAATGAAAAACTGTTTTTT. Its translation is CASSARDRGNEKLFF.

This clone was counted only a few times. V gene TRBV10-3 combines with J gene TRBJ1-2; tentatively, D is TRBD1 (6 bases). The CDR3 has 15 amino acids. V was trimmed by 4 bases and J by 0 bases, leaving 12 bases between them. Germline V CDR1 and CDR2: ENHRY, SYGVKD. The CDR3, as DNA: TGTGCCATCAGTGCTGGGGACATATCTAACTATGGCTACACCTTC. Protein sequence: CAISAGDISNYGYTF.

This clone has just a few counts. CDR3 sequence (DNA): TGCGCCAGCAGCTTGATGGCAGGGACTGAAGCTTTCTTT. Its protein is CASSLMAGTEAFF. The chain employs TRBV5-1 and TRBJ1-1; weak D call: TRBD1 (5 bases). The germline gives CDR1 SGHRS, CDR2 YFSETQ. The germline V and J ends were trimmed by 1 base and 5 bases, with 9 bases remaining between them. The CDR3 has 13 residues.

This clone was recorded a few times. This chain uses TRBV5-1 with TRBJ2-7, with D unresolved. The germline V gene has CDR1 SGHRS and CDR2 YFSETQ. The V end was cut by 0 bases, the J end by 5 bases, with 6 bases between. This CDR3 spans 12 amino acids. The CDR3 is CASSLAFDEQYF. The CDR3 nucleotides read TGCGCCAGCAGCTTGGCCTTCGACGAGCAGTACTTC.

This clone has a handful of counts. The CDR3 bases are TGTGCCAGCACGTTGGGACAGGGCGTAAAGACCCAGTACTTC. Protein sequence: CASTLGQGVKTQYF. The J gene is TRBJ2-5, the V gene TRBV2; 9 bases align to TRBD1. Germline values: CDR1 SNHLY, CDR2 FYNNEI. J was trimmed by 6 bases and V by 7 bases; bases with no gene match: 9. The CDR3 runs to 14 residues.

In this sample, this clone turned up a few times. This rearrangement joins TRBV5-4 to TRBJ2-1; TRBD1 agrees at 8 bases. V dropped 9 bases and J dropped 4; count of bases not matched to a gene: 12. The CDR3 extends over 15 amino acids. The germline V gene has CDR1 SGHNT and CDR2 YYREEE (reference sequence). The chain's CDR3 is CATLRAGGGYNEQFF. For the CDR3, the DNA is TGTGCCACCTTGCGGGCAGGGGGCGGTTACAATGAGCAGTTCTTC. Based on the CDR3 plus reference TRBV5-4 and TRBJ2-1, the full variable domain is ETGVTQSPTHLIKTRGQQVTLRCSSQSGHNTVSWYQQALGQGPQFIFQYYREEENGRGNFPPRFSGLQFPNYSSELNVNALELDDSALYLCATLRAGGGYNEQFFGPGTRLTVL.

The chain is built from TRBV11-2 and TRBJ2-1, with TRBD2 matching 10 bases. Per germline, CDR1 SGHAT and CDR2 FQNNGV. V was clipped by 2 bases and J by 13 bases; unmatched bases: 8. This CDR3 region has 14 residues. CDR3 region: CASSLQPGLARQFF. CDR3 coding DNA: TGTGCCAGCAGCTTACAGCCGGGACTAGCGCGCCAGTTCTTC.

The sample holds a few counts of this clone. Here the CDR3 DNA reads TGTGCCAGCAGTTTAGCGGGAGGGCCCCACGAGCAGTACTTC. Amino acid sequence: CASSLAGGPHEQYF. This chain connects TRBV28 to TRBJ2-7; TRBD2 agrees at 9 bases. Germline CDR1 MDHEN, CDR2 SYDVKM. The CDR3 is made up of 14 amino acids. J was trimmed by 5 bases and V by 2 bases; bases with no gene match: 4.

V gene TRBV6-5 combines with J gene TRBJ1-5; D may be TRBD1 (6 bases). Deletions cut 7 bases from V and 4 bases from J, with 17 bases between. In germline, CDR1 is MNHEY, CDR2 SVGAGI. The CDR3 length is 15 residues. CDR3: CASKRGSGGNQPQHF. The CDR3 coding sequence is TGTGCCAGCAAAAGGGGGTCGGGAGGAAATCAGCCCCAGCATTTT.

This clone came up a few times. The identical CDR3 is also encoded by other nucleotide sequences in the sample. This chain connects TRBV7-9 to TRBJ2-3; the D gene is possibly TRBD2 (5 bases). CDR1 is SEHNR, CDR2 FQNEAQ, per germline (reference sequence). V dropped 3 bases and J dropped 0 bases, with 7 bases sitting between them. CDR3 size: 14 residues. The CDR3, as DNA: TGTGCCAGCAGCTTGACTACAAGCACAGATACGCAGTATTTT. Protein: CASSLTTSTDTQYF.

This clone was observed a handful of times. This chain connects TRBV28 to TRBJ2-5, with 15 bases fitting TRBD2. The ends lost 6 bases at V and 5 bases at J; junction bases unmatched: 4. CDR3 length equals 15 residues. Germline-derived CDR1 and CDR2 are MDHEN and SYDVKM. The chain's CDR3 is CASSPGLAGGETQYF. CDR3 nucleotides: TGTGCCAGCAGCCCCGGACTAGCGGGAGGGGAGACCCAGTACTTC.

The chain is built from TRBV5-6 and TRBJ2-7; 7 bases match TRBD1. The CDR3 loop spans 13 amino acids. The germline CDR1 and CDR2 sequences are SGHDT and YYEEEE. The junction had 4 bases not matched to a gene; V was cut back by 2 bases and J by 5 bases. CDR3 sequence (DNA): TGTGCCAGCAGCTTACAGGGGATCCACGAGCAGTACTTC. Its protein product is CASSLQGIHEQYF.